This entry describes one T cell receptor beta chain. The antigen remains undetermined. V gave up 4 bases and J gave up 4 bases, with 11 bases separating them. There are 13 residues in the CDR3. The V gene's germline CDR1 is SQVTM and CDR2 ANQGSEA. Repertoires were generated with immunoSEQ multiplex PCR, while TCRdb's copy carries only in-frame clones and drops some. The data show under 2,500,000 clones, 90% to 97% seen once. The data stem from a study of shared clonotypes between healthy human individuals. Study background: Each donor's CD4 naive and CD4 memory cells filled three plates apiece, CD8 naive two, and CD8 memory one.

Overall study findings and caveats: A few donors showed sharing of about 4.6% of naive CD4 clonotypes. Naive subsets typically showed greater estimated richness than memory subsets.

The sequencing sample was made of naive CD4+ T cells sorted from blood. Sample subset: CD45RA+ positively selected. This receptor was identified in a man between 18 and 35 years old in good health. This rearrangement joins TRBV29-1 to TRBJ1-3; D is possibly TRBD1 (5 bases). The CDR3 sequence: CSVGTTAGNTIYF. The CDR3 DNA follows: TGCAGCGTTGGGACAACCGCCGGAAACACCATATATTTT.